The 8 T cell receptor beta chains given below trace back to one sample, sequenced in a study of blood T cell repertoires in COVID-19. TCRdb's copy holds only in-frame clones and misses some; the assay was immunoSEQ multiplex PCR. Found here are about 330,000 clones, around 90% of them singletons; the top ten hold 15% to 20%. Sample: PBMCs or T cells enriched from blood (not recorded which). All receptors derive from a woman between 25 and 40 years old who had recovered from COVID-19.

The sample holds one count of this clone. The CDR3 sequence: CASSLQNSGNTIYF. The DNA for the CDR3 is TGTGCCAGCAGCCTACAGAACTCTGGAAACACCATATATTTT. The chain couples TRBV7-9 to TRBJ1-3; D call uncertain. The CDR3 extends over 14 amino acids. Deletions cut 5 bases from V and 0 bases from J, with 8 bases between. Germline V gives CDR1 SEHNR, CDR2 FQNEAQ (reference sequence). The full variable domain, with the rest looked up from reference TRBV7-9 and TRBJ1-3, is DTGVSQNPRHKITKRGQNVTFRCDPISEHNRLYWYRQTLGQGPEFLTYFQNEAQLEKSRLLSDRFSAERPKGSFSTLEIQRTEQGDSAMYLCASSLQNSGNTIYFGEGSWLTVV.

The chain couples TRBV2 to TRBJ1-2; no reliable D call. There are 12 residues in the CDR3. CDR1 is SNHLY, CDR2 FYNNEI, per germline. The ends were cut back, 3 bases at V and 1 base at J, with 3 bases in the middle. The CDR3 region has the DNA TGTGCCAGCAGTGAGCGTAACTATGGCTACACCTTC. Its translation: CASSERNYGYTF.

V and J are TRBV28 and TRBJ1-2; the match to TRBD1 covers 9 bases. The CDR3 extends over 14 amino acids. With V trimmed by 5 bases and J by 7 bases, 8 bases remained unmatched. Germline loops: CDR1 MDHEN, CDR2 SYDVKM. The CDR3: CASSPGDRAGGYTF. For the CDR3, the DNA is TGTGCCAGCAGTCCCGGGGACAGGGCAGGTGGCTACACCTTC.

The J gene is TRBJ2-7, the V gene TRBV28, with 9 bases lining up with TRBD1. With 6 bases clipped from V and 5 bases from J, the junction kept 11 bases outside the gene matches. This CDR3 has 15 residues. Germline CDR1 and CDR2: MDHEN and SYDVKM. The CDR3 sequence: CASRHLQGAADEQYF. The CDR3 DNA reads TGTGCCAGCAGGCACCTACAGGGGGCTGCGGACGAGCAGTACTTC.

This sequence joins TRBV10-3 and TRBJ1-2, with 11 positions matching TRBD1. CDR1 ENHRY and CDR2 SYGVKD come from the germline V gene. This CDR3 has 15 amino acids. After removal of 1 base from V and 8 bases from J, the junction contained 6 bases not matched to a gene. CDR3 DNA sequence: TGTGCCATCAGTGAGTTCGGACAGGGGGCTGGGGGCTACACCTTC. Protein product: CAISEFGQGAGGYTF.

The chain has TRBV9 and TRBJ1-4, with TRBD1 identical over 9 bases. Germline trimming cut 3 bases from V and 8 bases from J; bases unmatched to any gene: 11. The CDR3 contains 16 residues. The germline V gene encodes CDR1 SGDLS and CDR2 YYNGEE. CDR3 sequence reads: CASSGGIGTGKEKLFF. For the CDR3, the DNA is TGTGCCAGCAGCGGCGGGATCGGGACAGGGAAAGAAAAACTGTTTTTT.

This clone was detected a few times. V gene TRBV7-2 combines with J gene TRBJ1-3; tentative D call: TRBD1 (5 bases). The germline V and J ends were trimmed by 2 bases and 3 bases, with 14 bases remaining between them. CDR3 size: 16 residues. Germline assignment: CDR1 SGHTA and CDR2 FQGNSA. The CDR3 loop reads CASSLNPTGLGNTIYF. The CDR3 DNA reads as TGTGCCAGCAGCTTAAACCCAACGGGACTTGGAAACACCATATATTTT. The variable domain in full, completed from reference TRBV7-2 and TRBJ1-3, reads GAGVSQSPSNKVTEKGKDVELRCDPISGHTALYWYRQSLGQGLEFLIYFQGNSAPDKSGLPSDRFSAERTGGSVSTLTIQRTQQEDSAVYLCASSLNPTGLGNTIYFGEGSWLTVV.

The chain links TRBV28 to TRBJ1-2; D may be TRBD1 (6 bases). This CDR3 is built from 14 residues. Germline assignment: CDR1 MDHEN and CDR2 SYDVKM. V lost 6 bases, J lost 0 bases, and 11 bases lay in between. CDR3 nucleotides: TGTGCCAGCAGACTACAGGGAACTAACTATGGCTACACCTTC. Encoded protein: CASRLQGTNYGYTF.